A selection of T cell receptor beta chains follows, all from one sample in a study of T cell responses to AZD1222 COVID-19 vaccine. Profiling relied on immunoSEQ multiplex PCR, and the TCRdb table lists in-frame clones only, not all of them. The sample has 50,000 or so clones; about 89% are singletons. This material consisted of peripheral blood, taken 28 days after the second AZD1222 dose. Every receptor here comes from an adult who received the AZD1222 COVID-19 vaccine. CDR3s include the opening cysteine and the closing phenylalanine or tryptophan. The D gene is left open where the match is weak. The size of a clone is reported for some rows only, either as once, few or many, or as a class for expanded clones.

TRBD2	TRBJ2-4	20	TRBV19	.	TGTGCCAGTAGTACCCGTTCGGGACTAGCGGGAGTCATGGCCAAAAACATTCAGTACTTC	CASSTRSGLAGVMAKNIQYF
.	TRBJ1-2	15	TRBV11-2	.	TGTGCCAGCACCTCCGTCTCCTACAGGGAACGAGGCTACACCTTC	CASTSVSYRERGYTF
.	TRBJ1-2	13	TRBV6-5	.	TGTGCCAGCAGTCCGCGGGTAGACTATGGCTACACCTTC	CASSPRVDYGYTF
TRBD2	TRBJ2-1	17	TRBV27	.	TGTGCCAGCAGCTTGGATAGCGGGAGATACTCCTACAATGAGCAGTTCTTC	CASSLDSGRYSYNEQFF
.	TRBJ2-7	15	TRBV5-4	once	TGTGCCAGCAGCTTGGGGGGGGCAGGGAACTACGAGCAGTACTTC	CASSLGGAGNYEQYF
.	TRBJ1-1	14	TRBV13	.	TGTGCCAGCAGCCAGGGTCGAGGCCCCACTGAAGCTTTCTTT	CASSQGRGPTEAFF
.	TRBJ2-3	12	TRBV4-2	.	TGTGCCAGCTCGGGGGACGCAGATACGCAGTATTTT	CASSGDADTQYF
.	TRBJ2-5	16	TRBV28	.	TGTGCCAGCAGTTTAGAAGGAGACAGCCTACAGGAGACCCAGTACTTC	CASSLEGDSLQETQYF
.	TRBJ2-2	14	TRBV6-5	once	TGTGCCAGCAGTTCCTTGGACGGGACCGGGGAGCTGTTTTTT	CASSSLDGTGELFF
TRBD1	TRBJ1-4	14	TRBV3-1/TRBV3-2	.	TGTGCCAGCAGTTCAAAAAGGGACAGAGAAAAACTGTTTTTT	CASSSKRDREKLFF
TRBD2	TRBJ2-1	15	TRBV6-2/TRBV6-3	few	TGTGCCAGCAGTTACGGGACTAGCGGTAACAATGAGCAGTTCTTC	CASSYGTSGNNEQFF
.	TRBJ1-5	14	TRBV2	.	TGTGCCAGCAGTAGGGCAGGTGACAATCAGCCCCAGCATTTT	CASSRAGDNQPQHF
TRBD2	TRBJ2-7	16	TRBV11-2	.	TGTGCCAGCAGCTTAGTTCGCCGGACTAGCGGCTACGAGCAGTACTTC	CASSLVRRTSGYEQYF
.	TRBJ1-2	9	TRBV19	.	TGTGCCACAACTGGAGCCTACACCTTC	CATTGAYTF
.	TRBJ2-7	14	TRBV7-2	.	TGTGCCAGCAGCTTAGCGCTAACCGACCACGAGCAGTGCTTC	CASSLALTDHEQCF
TRBD1	TRBJ2-7	15	TRBV3-1/TRBV3-2	.	TGTGCCAGCAGCCAACCCGGGACAGGAACCTACGAGCAGTACTTC	CASSQPGTGTYEQYF
TRBD2	TRBJ2-6	16	TRBV4-1	.	TGCGCCAGCGGACCAGGGAGGGGCGCTGGGGCCAACGTCCTGACTTTC	CASGPGRGAGANVLTF
.	TRBJ1-4	13	TRBV18	once	TGTGCCAGCTCGCTAAAACAGGCCGAAAAACTGTTTTTT	CASSLKQAEKLFF
TRBD2	TRBJ2-2	17	TRBV9	.	TGTGCCAGCAGCGCACTAGCGGGGGCTATTAACGCCGGGGAGCTGTTTTTT	CASSALAGAINAGELFF
.	TRBJ1-1	15	TRBV5-5	.	TGTGCCAGCAGCTTAGCAGTACAGGCGGGGACTGAAGCTTTCTTT	CASSLAVQAGTEAFF
.	TRBJ2-2	16	TRBV7-9	.	TGTGCCAGTTACGCCGCCCAGGGGAGGGGCACCGGGGAGCTGTTTTTT	CASYAAQGRGTGELFF
.	TRBJ2-7	15	TRBV5-4	.	TGTGCCAGCAGCTTGGGGGGGTATGGCTCCTACGAGCAGTACTTC	CASSLGGYGSYEQYF
.	TRBJ1-2	16	TRBV4-1	.	TGCGCCAGCAGCCCTCTAGGGGGGGCCCGGAACTATGGCTACACCTTC	CASSPLGGARNYGYTF
TRBD2	TRBJ2-5	16	TRBV3-1/TRBV3-2	.	TGTGCCAGCAGGTCGACTAGCGGGGCCATTATGGAGACCCAGTACTTC	CASRSTSGAIMETQYF
.	TRBJ1-1	13	TRBV6-4	few	TGTGCCAGCAGTGTTCAGGCTGGGACTGAAGCTTTCTTT	CASSVQAGTEAFF
TRBD1	TRBJ2-1	18	TRBV28	.	TGTGCCAGCAGAGGGACAGGGCGGACGTGGGGACGGTGGAATGAGCAGTTCTTC	CASRGTGRTWGRWNEQFF
TRBD1	TRBJ2-7	14	TRBV5-1	.	TGCGCCAGCAGCTTAGGGACAGCCTCCTACGAGCAGTACTTC	CASSLGTASYEQYF
TRBD1	TRBJ2-7	16	TRBV19	.	TGTGCCAGTAGTATAGTCCCGGGACAGGGGTCTCAAGAGCAGTACTTC	CASSIVPGQGSQEQYF
.	TRBJ1-3	17	TRBV18	.	TGTGCCAGCTCCCTCGGAGAAGGACACCTCTCTGGAAACACCATATATTTT	CASSLGEGHLSGNTIYF
.	TRBJ1-3	17	TRBV7-9	.	TGTGCCAGCAGCTTTGGAATCCCATTAGACTCTGGAAACACCATATATTTT	CASSFGIPLDSGNTIYF
TRBD1	TRBJ1-1	17	TRBV7-9	.	TGTGCCAGCAGCCTAAGGGGGCAGGGAAATATAGATACTGAAGCTTTCTTT	CASSLRGQGNIDTEAFF
.	TRBJ1-1	14	TRBV5-4	.	TGTGCCAGCAGCTTCCGGTGGGGGAACACTGAAGCTTTCTTT	CASSFRWGNTEAFF
TRBD1	TRBJ1-2	13	TRBV12-3/TRBV12-4	.	TGTGCCAGCAGTCCGGGACAGGTTTATGGCTACACCTTC	CASSPGQVYGYTF
.	TRBJ2-7	12	TRBV6-5	.	TGTGCCAGCAGAAGGGTGGGCTACGAGCAGTACTTC	CASRRVGYEQYF
TRBD2	TRBJ2-3	16	TRBV5-1	.	TGCGCCAGCAGCCCAGTAGCGGGAGGGGGCACAGATACGCAGTATTTT	CASSPVAGGGTDTQYF
.	TRBJ2-7	14	TRBV5-6	few	TGTGCCAGCAGCTTGGGAGGGTCCTCCTACGAGCAGTACTTC	CASSLGGSSYEQYF
TRBD1	TRBJ2-6	17	TRBV7-9	.	TGTGCCAGCAGCTTAGGGACAGGGGTTGCTGGGGCCAACGTCCTGACTTTC	CASSLGTGVAGANVLTF
.	TRBJ2-7	15	TRBV27	.	TGTGCCAGCAGTTTCCTTAGGGCGGCCACCTACGAGCAGTACTTC	CASSFLRAATYEQYF
.	TRBJ2-4	15	TRBV28	.	TGTGCCAGCAGTCGTACGGGATTCGCCAAAAACATTCAGTACTTC	CASSRTGFAKNIQYF
.	TRBJ1-1	14	TRBV27	.	TGTGCCAGCAGTTCGGGACGGTGGGGGACTGAAGCTTTCTTT	CASSSGRWGTEAFF
TRBD2	TRBJ2-5	16	TRBV5-1	.	TGCGCCAGCAGGCGATCGGGACTAGCGGACCAAGAGACCCAGTACTTC	CASRRSGLADQETQYF
TRBD1	TRBJ2-3	15	TRBV6-2/TRBV6-3	.	TGTGCCAGCAGTTATGAACAGGGGACCCTTGATACGCAGTATTTT	CASSYEQGTLDTQYF
.	TRBJ1-2	14	TRBV28	.	TGTGCCAGCAGTTTTTCCGAGACCGTCTATGGCTACACCTTC	CASSFSETVYGYTF
.	TRBJ2-5	15	TRBV28	.	TGTGCCAGCAGCTCTCGCGATCGGTACCAAGAGACCCAGTACTTC	CASSSRDRYQETQYF
.	TRBJ1-3	14	TRBV5-4	.	TGTGCCAGCAGCCCTGACGGACAGACTAACACCATATATTTT	CASSPDGQTNTIYF
.	TRBJ1-2	14	TRBV7-2	.	TGTGCCAGCAGCTCACAGGGAGATAACTATGGCTACACCTTC	CASSSQGDNYGYTF
.	TRBJ1-5	18	TRBV24-1	once	TGTGCCACCAGTGATTTAGATAGGCCCCCGTGGGGCAATCAGCCCCAGCATTTT	CATSDLDRPPWGNQPQHF
.	TRBJ1-4	14	TRBV2	.	TGTGCCAGCAGAGTTTCGGGTATGGGGGAAAAACTGTTTTTT	CASRVSGMGEKLFF
.	TRBJ1-5	13	TRBV10-3	few	TGTGCCATCAGTGAGTTTCCACAGAAGCCCCAGCATTTT	CAISEFPQKPQHF
.	TRBJ2-5	14	TRBV3-1/TRBV3-2	.	TGTGCCAGCAGCCAAGGGGCTTTCCAAGAGACCCAGTACTTC	CASSQGAFQETQYF
.	TRBJ1-2	16	TRBV10-3	.	TGTGCCATCAGTGAGCCATCTACTTTTGAACACTATGGCTACACCTTC	CAISEPSTFEHYGYTF
.	TRBJ2-1	17	TRBV4-2	medium-sized	TGTGCCAGCAGCCAAGGCTTAGCGGAGAGCTCCTACAATGAGCAGTTCTTC	CASSQGLAESSYNEQFF
.	TRBJ1-6	14	TRBV2	few	TGTGCCAGCAGTGTGGAACAGGAGAATTCACCCCTCCACTTT	CASSVEQENSPLHF
TRBD1	TRBJ1-2	14	TRBV27	.	TGTGCCAGCAGTTTACGCAGGGGGGGGTATGGCTACACCTTC	CASSLRRGGYGYTF
TRBD2	TRBJ2-3	14	TRBV6-4	.	TGTGCCAGCAGCCGACTAGCGGGAGCTGATACGCAGTATTTT	CASSRLAGADTQYF